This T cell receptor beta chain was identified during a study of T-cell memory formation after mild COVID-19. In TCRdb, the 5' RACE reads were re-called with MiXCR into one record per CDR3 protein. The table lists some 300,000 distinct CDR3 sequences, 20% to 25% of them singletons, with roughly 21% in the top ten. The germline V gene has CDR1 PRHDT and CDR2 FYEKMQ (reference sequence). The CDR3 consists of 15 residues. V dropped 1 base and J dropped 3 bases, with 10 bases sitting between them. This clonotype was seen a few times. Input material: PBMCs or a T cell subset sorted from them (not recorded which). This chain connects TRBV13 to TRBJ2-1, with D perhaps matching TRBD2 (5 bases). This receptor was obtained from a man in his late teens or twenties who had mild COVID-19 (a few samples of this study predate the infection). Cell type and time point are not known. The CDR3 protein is CASSLEPAVYNEQFF. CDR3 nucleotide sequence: TGTGCCAGCAGCTTAGAACCAGCGGTCTACAATGAGCAGTTCTTC.